This is a list of T cell receptor beta chains from one sample in a study of shared clonotypes between healthy human individuals. Using immunoSEQ multiplex PCR, the repertoire was profiled, and TCRdb retains in-frame clones only, with some absent. This table has about 2.1 million clones, around 93% appearing once. Sequencing was carried out using naive CD8+ T cells from PBMCs. All receptors derive from a man aged 18 to 30 in good health. Some clones in this sample may be carry-over from other donors' samples. Both conserved end residues are part of each CDR3. D genes are given only for firm matches. The size field is filled for only some rows; it gives once, few, many or a size class.

clone_size: once; v_call: TRBV7-2; d_call: .; j_call: TRBJ1-5; cdr3_aa: CASSLVGTNQPQHF; cdr3_nt: TGTGCCAGCAGCTTAGTAGGGACCAATCAGCCCCAGCATTTT
clone_size: .; v_call: TRBV4-1; d_call: TRBD2; j_call: TRBJ2-3; cdr3_aa: CASSQGGSGSWDTQYF; cdr3_nt: TGCGCCAGCAGCCAAGGAGGTAGCGGGAGTTGGGATACGCAGTATTTT
clone_size: .; v_call: TRBV30; d_call: .; j_call: TRBJ2-7; cdr3_aa: CAWTPQATYEQYF; cdr3_nt: TGTGCCTGGACCCCCCAGGCTACCTACGAGCAGTACTTC
clone_size: .; v_call: TRBV5-4; d_call: TRBD1; j_call: TRBJ1-1; cdr3_aa: CASSLGGQGNTEAFF; cdr3_nt: TGTGCCAGCAGCTTGGGGGGACAGGGGAACACTGAAGCTTTCTTT
clone_size: .; v_call: TRBV4-3; d_call: TRBD1; j_call: TRBJ1-2; cdr3_aa: CASSQVTGGNYGYTF; cdr3_nt: TGCGCCAGCAGCCAAGTGACAGGGGGTAACTATGGCTACACCTTC
clone_size: .; v_call: TRBV9; d_call: .; j_call: TRBJ2-7; cdr3_aa: CASSADTGSSYEQYF; cdr3_nt: TGTGCCAGCAGCGCAGATACAGGGAGCTCCTACGAGCAGTACTTC
clone_size: .; v_call: TRBV7-6; d_call: TRBD2; j_call: TRBJ2-2; cdr3_aa: CASSPRSGTSGKGNHGELFF; cdr3_nt: TGTGCCAGCAGCCCTAGGTCGGGGACTAGCGGGAAGGGTAATCACGGGGAGCTGTTTTTT
clone_size: .; v_call: TRBV7-9; d_call: .; j_call: TRBJ2-7; cdr3_aa: CASSLVLTNYEQYF; cdr3_nt: TGTGCCAGCAGCTTAGTTTTGACAAATTACGAGCAGTACTTC
clone_size: .; v_call: TRBV28; d_call: TRBD2; j_call: TRBJ2-2; cdr3_aa: CASSPWSGSDTGELFF; cdr3_nt: TGTGCCAGCAGTCCATGGAGCGGGAGTGACACCGGGGAGCTGTTTTTT
clone_size: .; v_call: TRBV7-9; d_call: TRBD1; j_call: TRBJ1-6; cdr3_aa: CASSLASRDRWVSPLHF; cdr3_nt: TGTGCCAGCAGCTTAGCGTCCCGGGACAGATGGGTTTCACCCCTCCACTTT
clone_size: .; v_call: TRBV28; d_call: .; j_call: TRBJ2-1; cdr3_aa: CASSLRFNGSYNEQFF; cdr3_nt: TGTGCCAGCAGTTTAAGGTTTAATGGCTCCTACAATGAGCAGTTCTTC
clone_size: .; v_call: TRBV28; d_call: TRBD2; j_call: TRBJ2-7; cdr3_aa: CASSLWASGNSYEQYF; cdr3_nt: TGTGCCAGCAGTTTATGGGCTAGCGGGAACTCCTACGAGCAGTACTTC
clone_size: few; v_call: TRBV30; d_call: .; j_call: TRBJ1-1; cdr3_aa: CAWTTGRNTEAFF; cdr3_nt: TGTGCCTGGACGACGGGTCGGAACACTGAAGCTTTCTTT
clone_size: .; v_call: TRBV28; d_call: .; j_call: TRBJ2-5; cdr3_aa: CASIDLTGQAQETQYF; cdr3_nt: TGTGCCAGCATCGATCTGACAGGCCAAGCACAAGAGACCCAGTACTTC
clone_size: .; v_call: TRBV11-3; d_call: .; j_call: TRBJ2-5; cdr3_aa: CASSLDQETQYF; cdr3_nt: TGTGCCAGCAGCTTAGATCAAGAGACCCAGTACTTC
clone_size: .; v_call: TRBV11-3; d_call: TRBD1; j_call: TRBJ2-7; cdr3_aa: CASSPRTGGYEQYF; cdr3_nt: TGTGCCAGCAGCCCTCGGACAGGGGGCTACGAGCAGTACTTC
clone_size: .; v_call: TRBV27; d_call: .; j_call: TRBJ1-2; cdr3_aa: CASSPRGADYGYTF; cdr3_nt: TGTGCCAGCAGTCCGCGAGGGGCGGACTATGGCTACACCTTC
clone_size: .; v_call: TRBV4-1; d_call: TRBD1; j_call: TRBJ2-7; cdr3_aa: CASSQEGQEAYEQYF; cdr3_nt: TGCGCCAGCAGCCAAGAGGGACAGGAGGCCTACGAGCAGTACTTC
clone_size: once; v_call: TRBV11-2; d_call: .; j_call: TRBJ1-6; cdr3_aa: CASSSRAGGHNSPLHF; cdr3_nt: TGTGCCAGCAGCTCCCGAGCGGGAGGACATAATTCACCCCTCCACTTT
clone_size: .; v_call: TRBV29-1; d_call: .; j_call: TRBJ2-1; cdr3_aa: CSVAGVSSYNEQFF; cdr3_nt: TGCAGCGTGGCAGGGGTCAGCTCCTACAATGAGCAGTTCTTC